The clone carrying this T cell receptor beta chain was picked up a small number of times. The data are from a study of cytomegalovirus exposure and HLA in healthy donors. The primer mix had 60 Vbeta and 13 Jbeta primers. Clones were read by immunoSEQ multiplex PCR, and TCRdb kept only the in-frame ones, dropping some. The sample shows about 190,000 clones, 70% to 75% of them seen only once. Germline values: CDR1 SGHKS, CDR2 YYEKEE (reference sequence). The CDR3 consists of 16 residues. V shed 6 bases, J shed 5 bases, and the junction held 11 bases outside the gene matches. This clonotype was obtained from a man in his thirties or forties in good health and CMV-seropositive. The specimen was PBMCs. The rearrangement links TRBV5-5 to TRBJ2-7; the match to TRBD2 covers 13 bases. CDR3 bases: TGTGCCAGCATCGGACTAGCGGGGGCTCCCGGGGACGAGCAGTACTTC. Its protein is CASIGLAGAPGDEQYF.